This TCR beta chain appears in the sequencing data of a study of cytomegalovirus exposure and HLA in healthy donors. General study results and limits: Reported performance of the classifier showed diagnosis of cytomegalovirus status with high specificity and sensitivity. CMV serostatus was the sole immune exposure data available. It was reported in a later analysis that an Asian-associated ancestry cluster showed fewer N-insertions than the roughly 660-donor mean. V- and J-gene trimming of TCR beta was linked (in a later analysis) to a missense DCLRE1C variant.

CDR3 length: 15 amino acids. Trimming removed 3 bases from V and 0 bases from J, with 10 bases in between. Germline loops: CDR1 SGHDT, CDR2 YYEEEE. The PCR was carried out with 60 Vbeta primers and 13 Jbeta primers. Assay: immunoSEQ multiplex PCR; the TCRdb copy retains only in-frame clones and omits some. The sample includes under 200,000 clones, 80% to 90% of them seen just once. As to this clone: Antigen specificity is unknown.

The specimen was PBMCs. The clonotype originates from a young man in good health and CMV-seropositive. V usage is TRBV5-6 and J usage is TRBJ1-5; perhaps TRBD1 as D (5 bases). The CDR3 loop reads CASSSQGYSNQPQHF. In DNA, the CDR3 is TGTGCCAGCAGCTCCCAGGGATATAGCAATCAGCCCCAGCATTTT.